One sample yielded the 6 T cell receptor beta chains listed below, sequenced in a study of CD8 T cells in ankylosing spondylitis. TCRdb reprocessed the 5' RACE reads via MiXCR and lists one record per CDR3 protein. This sample has some 290,000 distinct CDR3 sequences, with around 20% found just once. The sequencing input was blood, either unsorted or a sorted T cell fraction (not recorded which). The origin of the receptors is a male donor with ankylosing spondylitis or in good health (not recorded which).

Many counts were recorded for this clonotype. The chain carries TRBV15 and TRBJ1-5, with a weak D call TRBD1 (5 bases). V was shortened by 1 base and J by 5 bases, with 9 bases between the two germline ends. Germline CDR1 reads LNHNV; CDR2 reads YYDKDF (reference sequence). The CDR3 extends over 14 amino acids. CDR3 sequence (DNA): TGTGCCACCAGCAGAGCAGGGCCGGATCAGCCCCAGCATTTT. Protein product: CATSRAGPDQPQHF.

The J gene is TRBJ1-2, the V gene TRBV5-1; 7 positions match TRBD1. V was clipped by 4 bases and J by 2 bases; unmatched bases: 8. This CDR3 region has 15 residues. Germline V gene sequence: CDR1 SGHRS, CDR2 YFSETQ. The CDR3 bases are TGCGCCAGCAGCCCAACCGGGACAGCAAACTATGGCTACACCTTC. As protein: CASSPTGTANYGYTF.

This clonotype has just a few counts. In DNA, the CDR3 is TGTGCCAGCAGCGTTGGGGGAACTATTAATGAAAAACTGTTTTTT. This encodes CASSVGGTINEKLFF. The V call is TRBV7-9, the J call TRBJ1-4; perhaps TRBD1 as D (5 bases). The CDR3 runs 15 residues. V was cut by 5 bases and J by 4 bases, with 14 bases left in between. The V gene's germline CDR1 is SEHNR and CDR2 FQNEAQ (reference sequence).

Written as DNA, the CDR3 is TGTGCCAGCAGTTTAGAGTCGCAGGGTGGTGGCACAGATACGCAGTATTTT. Translation: CASSLESQGGGTDTQYF. The rearrangement uses TRBV28 and TRBJ2-3; TRBD1 might be the D (5 bases). Trimming cost V 2 bases and J 1 base, with 16 bases left between them. Germline V gives CDR1 MDHEN, CDR2 SYDVKM. CDR3 length: 17 amino acids.

This clonotype was seen a few times. The CDR3 DNA reads as TGTGCCAGCAGTTTGATTAGGGCGGAGACCCAGTACTTC. It specifies CASSLIRAETQYF. The chain is built from TRBV12-3 or TRBV12-4 and TRBJ2-5; D unresolved. V was clipped by 3 bases and J by 5 bases, with 10 bases between them. The CDR3 is made up of 13 amino acids.

This clonotype was observed a few times. The chain joins TRBV29-1 to TRBJ2-7; 8 nucleotides match TRBD2. The ends lost 2 bases at V and 3 bases at J; junction bases unmatched: 6. CDR3 length equals 14 residues. Germline CDR1 SQVTM, CDR2 ANQGSEA. This CDR3 is CSVERREERYEQYV. The CDR3 DNA reads as TGCAGCGTTGAAAGGCGGGAGGAACGCTACGAGCAGTACGTC.